This T cell receptor beta chain was captured by sequencing in a study of T-cell reconstitution after alpha-beta-depleted transplantation in children. Remarks on this clonotype: A much larger clone differs by one base, so this may be a read error.

For TCRbeta, the library was prepared with unique molecular identifiers. One entry per CDR3 protein results from TCRdb running MiXCR on the PCR reads. The table has 190,000 or so distinct CDR3 sequences, roughly 6.8% seen once. With V trimmed by 5 bases and J by 6 bases, 4 bases remained unmatched. The germline V gene encodes CDR1 SGHRS and CDR2 YFSETQ. This CDR3 region has 13 residues. The receptor comes from a human donor who donated a stem cell graft to a child with Wiskott-Aldrich syndrome. J is TRBJ2-1 and V is TRBV5-1, with 8 bases matching TRBD1. This material consisted of PBMCs from the stem cell graft donor, taken from the stem cell graft. The CDR3 reads CASRPTGGNEQFF. The DNA of the CDR3 is TGCGCCAGCAGGCCTACAGGGGGCAATGAGCAGTTCTTC.